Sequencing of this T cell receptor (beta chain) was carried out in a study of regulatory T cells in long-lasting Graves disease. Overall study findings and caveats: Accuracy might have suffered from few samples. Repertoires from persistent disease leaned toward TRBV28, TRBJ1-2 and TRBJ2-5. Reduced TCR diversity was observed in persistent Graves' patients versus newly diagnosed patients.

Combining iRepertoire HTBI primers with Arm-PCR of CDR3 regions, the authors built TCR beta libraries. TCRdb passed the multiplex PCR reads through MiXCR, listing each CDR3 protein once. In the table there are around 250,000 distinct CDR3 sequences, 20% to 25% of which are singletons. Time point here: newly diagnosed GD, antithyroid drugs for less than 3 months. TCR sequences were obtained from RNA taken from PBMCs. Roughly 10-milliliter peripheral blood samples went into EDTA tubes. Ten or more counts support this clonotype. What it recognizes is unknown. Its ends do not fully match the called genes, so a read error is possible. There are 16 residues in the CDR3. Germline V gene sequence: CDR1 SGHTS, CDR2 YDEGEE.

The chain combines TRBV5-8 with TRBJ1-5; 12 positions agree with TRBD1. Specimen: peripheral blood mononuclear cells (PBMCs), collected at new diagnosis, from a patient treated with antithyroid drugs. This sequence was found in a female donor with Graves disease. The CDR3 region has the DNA TGCGCCAGCAGCTTGGAGGGACAGGGGGCTAATCAGCCCCAGCATTTT. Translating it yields CASSLEGQGANQPQHF.